The entry below describes one T cell receptor beta chain. The CDR3 has 14 residues. V gave up 3 bases and J gave up 5 bases, with 11 bases separating them. Per the germline V gene, CDR1 is SGHNT and CDR2 is YENEEA. These data come from a study of control samples from healthy donors and cancer patients. Data came from immunoSEQ multiplex PCR; TCRdb stores just in-frame clones and leaves some out. Among fewer than 300,000 clones listed, roughly 80% were seen once. The sequence derives from a woman between 55 and 75 years old with lung cancer. The rearrangement joins TRBV11-3 to TRBJ2-1; D might be TRBD1 (6 bases). The sample taken for sequencing was PBMCs. Written as DNA, the CDR3 is TGTGCCAGCAGCTTTTCCGGACAGAACAATGAGCAGTTCTTC. It encodes CASSFSGQNNEQFF. The complete variable domain, with remaining parts taken from reference TRBV11-3 and TRBJ2-1, reads EAGVVQSPRYKIIEKKQPVAFWCNPISGHNTLYWYLQNLGQGPELLIRYENEEAVDDSQLPKDRFSAERLKGVDSTLKIQPAELGDSAVYLCASSFSGQNNEQFFGPGTRLTVL.